These 9 T cell receptor beta chains share one sample of origin, sequenced in a study of blood T cell repertoires in COVID-19. TCRdb's table, derived via immunoSEQ multiplex PCR, lists solely in-frame clones and lacks some. The data show tens of thousands of clones, around 84% seen once. Sequenced input: peripheral blood. The receptors come from a human donor in a cohort sampled during active COVID-19.

This chain connects TRBV19 to TRBJ2-1, with 13 nucleotides matching TRBD2. V trimming: 7 bases; J trimming: 4 bases; junction bases outside the gene matches: 4. Germline-derived CDR1 and CDR2 are LNHDA and SQIVND (reference sequence). CDR3 length: 15 residues. The CDR3 reads CASTKLAGGYNEQFF. The CDR3 nucleotides read TGTGCCAGTACTAAACTAGCGGGAGGGTACAATGAGCAGTTCTTC.

The chain joins TRBV14 to TRBJ2-7; D might be TRBD2 (5 bases). Trimming cost V 0 bases and J 3 bases, with 21 bases left between them. The CDR3 extends over 18 amino acids. CDR1 and CDR2 from the germline V gene are SGHDN and FVKESK. The CDR3 sequence is CASSQEGVEVLSYYEQYF. The CDR3 nucleotides read TGTGCCAGCAGCCAAGAGGGTGTGGAGGTACTCTCTTACTACGAGCAGTACTTC.

The V and J genes are TRBV7-3 and TRBJ2-1, with 10 bases identical to TRBD1. The V segment lost 0 bases and the J segment 9 bases; nucleotides outside the gene matches: 8. The CDR3 is made up of 16 amino acids. Germline V lookup: CDR1 SGHTA, CDR2 FQGTGA. CDR3 bases: TGTGCCAGCAGCTTAACCCCTGGACAGGGGGGAGGTGAGCAGTTCTTC. Amino acid sequence: CASSLTPGQGGGEQFF.

The J gene is TRBJ2-7, the V gene TRBV6-5; tentative D call: TRBD1 (5 bases). Trimming shortened V by 2 bases and J by 3 bases, and 11 bases separated the two germline ends. The CDR3 runs to 14 residues. In germline, CDR1 is MNHEY, CDR2 SVGAGI. CDR3 coding DNA: TGTGCCAGCAGTTACCAGGACACCCACTACGAGCAGTACTTC. As protein: CASSYQDTHYEQYF.

The chain's CDR3 is CASSQQENTEAFF. Written as DNA, the CDR3 is TGTGCCAGCAGTCAACAGGAGAACACTGAAGCTTTCTTT. The rearrangement joins TRBV28 to TRBJ1-1; D is perhaps TRBD1 (5 bases). CDR3 length: 13 amino acids. CDR1 and CDR2 from the germline V gene are MDHEN and SYDVKM. V dropped 5 bases and J dropped 1 base, with 8 bases sitting between them.

The rearrangement uses TRBV1 and TRBJ2-7; TRBD2 was called by the table and not checked on the DNA. TRBV1 is described as a pseudogene. CDR3 length: 16 amino acids. The CDR3 sequence: CTSSQGGGPTRYEQYF. The CDR3, as DNA: TGCACCAGCAGCCAGGGGGGGGGCCCGACTCGCTACGAGCAGTACTTC.

The chain has TRBV5-6 and TRBJ2-7; D is perhaps TRBD2 (5 bases). The V and J ends lost 6 bases and 0 bases respectively, with 13 bases between them. CDR1 SGHDT and CDR2 YYEEEE come from the germline V gene. The CDR3 consists of 14 residues. The CDR3 DNA follows: TGTGCCAGCAATCGAGGGCCTAGCTCCTACGAGCAGTACTTC. Encoded protein: CASNRGPSSYEQYF.

The chain is built from TRBV30 and TRBJ2-7, with 8 bases fitting TRBD2. Germline loops: CDR1 GTSNPN, CDR2 SVGIG (reference sequence). Trimming removed 4 bases from V and 5 bases from J; junction bases left unmatched: 7. The CDR3 spans 13 residues. This CDR3 reads CAWTSGPLNEQYF. The CDR3 region has the DNA TGTGCCTGGACTAGCGGGCCCCTCAACGAGCAGTACTTC.

The V call is TRBV11-2, the J call TRBJ1-3; a possible D gene is TRBD1 (5 bases). CDR1 and CDR2 from the germline V gene are SGHAT and FQNNGV. Trimming removed 2 bases from V and 7 bases from J, with 18 bases in between. This CDR3 contains 16 residues. CDR3 sequence reads: CASSLIRRQGGNTIYF. The CDR3, as DNA: TGTGCCAGCAGCTTAATTCGTCGGCAGGGTGGGAACACCATATATTTT. Filled out from reference TRBV11-2 and TRBJ1-3, the complete variable domain reads EAGVAQSPRYKIIEKRQSVAFWCNPISGHATLYWYQQILGQGPKLLIQFQNNGVVDDSQLPKDRFSAERLKGVDSTLKIQPAKLEDSAVYLCASSLIRRQGGNTIYFGEGSWLTVV.